This TCR beta chain was sequenced for a study of CD8 T cells in ankylosing spondylitis (dated by TCRdb to the late 2010s). Context from the whole study: The study set out to find disease-linked TCR variants by profiling T cell receptor beta repertoires in ankylosing spondylitis patients and healthy donors. The full study cohort was made up of 25 ankylosing spondylitis patients and 95 to 130 healthy donors. Samples of peripheral blood were taken, and for ankylosing spondylitis patients, synovial fluid was collected as well. The study at large found these results: Some motif variants had previously been reported in the synovial fluid and blood of reactive arthritis patients, which suggests shared mechanisms of disease initiation. According to the report, matched synovial fluid samples from ankylosing spondylitis patients were significantly enriched for the disease-linked clones. A TCR beta motif of about eight highly homologous amino acid variants appeared characteristic of blood from ankylosing spondylitis patients. The disease-linked clones had a CD8+ phenotype and were found at relatively low frequencies in peripheral blood.

CDR1 and CDR2, per the germline V gene (reference sequence), are DFQATT and SNEGSKA. The germline ends are 21 bases apart after V is trimmed by 6 bases and J by 4 bases. Including cysteine and phenylalanine, the CDR3 has 15 amino acids. The CDR3 DNA has 45 bases and is translated from base 1. The sequencer was an Illumina HiSeq 2500. Quantitative 5'-RACE with molecular barcodes was the method used to prepare the TCR beta libraries. In the authors' own workflow: Disease-linked TCR variants were identified with a new computational method built on a probabilistic model of VDJ rearrangement. In-frame beta chains were kept once TCRdb had trimmed the public reads at Q25 with fastp and called clones with MiXCR. Entries that share a CDR3 protein sequence are merged under the most common genes and DNA. The V and J calls were determined by TCRdb, not by the authors. The sample contains approximately 92,000 distinct CDR3 sequences, about 9% of them found a single time. Roughly 5.5% of the sample belongs to the ten largest clones.

This clonotype was detected many times. This clone's antigen is unknown. Base qualities were left out, and no much larger clone turns up one base away. Sequenced: blood, either unsorted or a sorted T cell fraction (not recorded which). The sequence came from a male donor with ankylosing spondylitis or in good health (not recorded which). The chain joins TRBV20-1 to TRBJ2-5; the D gene is perhaps TRBD1 or TRBD2, each of them matching over 5 bases. Here is the DNA: TGCAGTGCATCACCTCGGGGCCTACCGAGAGAGACCCAGTACTTC. This codes for CSASPRGLPRETQYF.